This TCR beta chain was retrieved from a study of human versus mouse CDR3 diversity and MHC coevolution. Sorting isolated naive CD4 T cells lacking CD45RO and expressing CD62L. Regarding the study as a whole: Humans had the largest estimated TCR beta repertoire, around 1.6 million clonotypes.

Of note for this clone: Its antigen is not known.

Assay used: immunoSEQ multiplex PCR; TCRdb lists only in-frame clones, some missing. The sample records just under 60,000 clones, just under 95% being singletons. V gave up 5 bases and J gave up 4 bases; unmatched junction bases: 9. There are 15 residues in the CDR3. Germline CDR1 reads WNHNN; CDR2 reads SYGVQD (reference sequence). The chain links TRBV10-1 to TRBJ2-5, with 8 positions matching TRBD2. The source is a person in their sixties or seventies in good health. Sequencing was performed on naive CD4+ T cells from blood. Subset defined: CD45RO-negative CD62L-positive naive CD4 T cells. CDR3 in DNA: TGCGCCAGCAGTCCGGGAGGGCCGGTTCGAGAGACCCAGTACTTC. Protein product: CASSPGGPVRETQYF.